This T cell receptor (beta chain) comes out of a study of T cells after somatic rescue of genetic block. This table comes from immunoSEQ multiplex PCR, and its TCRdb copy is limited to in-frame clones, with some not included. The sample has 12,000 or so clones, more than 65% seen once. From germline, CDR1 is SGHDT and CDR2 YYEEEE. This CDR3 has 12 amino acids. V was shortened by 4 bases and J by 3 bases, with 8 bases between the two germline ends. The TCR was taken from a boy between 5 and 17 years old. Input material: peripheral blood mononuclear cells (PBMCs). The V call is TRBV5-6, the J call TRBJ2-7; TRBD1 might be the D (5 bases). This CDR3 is CASSLDIYEQYF. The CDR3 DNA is TGTGCCAGCAGCCTGGACATCTACGAGCAGTACTTC.